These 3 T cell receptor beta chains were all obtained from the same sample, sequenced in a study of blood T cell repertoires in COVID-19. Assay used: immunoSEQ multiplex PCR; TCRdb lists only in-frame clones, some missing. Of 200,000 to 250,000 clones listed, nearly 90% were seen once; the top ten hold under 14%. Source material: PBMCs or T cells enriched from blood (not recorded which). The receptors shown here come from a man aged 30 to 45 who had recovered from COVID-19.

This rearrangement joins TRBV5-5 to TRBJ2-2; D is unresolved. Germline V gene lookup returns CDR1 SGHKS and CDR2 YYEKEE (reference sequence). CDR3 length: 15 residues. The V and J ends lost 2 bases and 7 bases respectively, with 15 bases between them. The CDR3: CASSFPLGPSGELFF. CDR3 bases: TGTGCCAGCAGCTTCCCTTTGGGCCCCAGCGGGGAGCTGTTTTTT.

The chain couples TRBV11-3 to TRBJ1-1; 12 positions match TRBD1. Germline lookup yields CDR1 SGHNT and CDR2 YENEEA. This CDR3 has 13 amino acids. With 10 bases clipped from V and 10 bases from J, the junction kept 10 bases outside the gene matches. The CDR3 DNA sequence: TGTGCCACCTGGAGGGACAGGGGGCTGGGAGCTTTCTTT. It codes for CATWRDRGLGAFF.

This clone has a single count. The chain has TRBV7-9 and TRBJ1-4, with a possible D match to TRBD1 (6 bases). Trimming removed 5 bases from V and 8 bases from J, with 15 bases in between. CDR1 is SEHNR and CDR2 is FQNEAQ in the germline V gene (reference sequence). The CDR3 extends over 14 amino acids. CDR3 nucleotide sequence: TGTGCCAGCAGCGACGACAGGATGCACGAAAAACTGTTTTTT. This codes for CASSDDRMHEKLFF.